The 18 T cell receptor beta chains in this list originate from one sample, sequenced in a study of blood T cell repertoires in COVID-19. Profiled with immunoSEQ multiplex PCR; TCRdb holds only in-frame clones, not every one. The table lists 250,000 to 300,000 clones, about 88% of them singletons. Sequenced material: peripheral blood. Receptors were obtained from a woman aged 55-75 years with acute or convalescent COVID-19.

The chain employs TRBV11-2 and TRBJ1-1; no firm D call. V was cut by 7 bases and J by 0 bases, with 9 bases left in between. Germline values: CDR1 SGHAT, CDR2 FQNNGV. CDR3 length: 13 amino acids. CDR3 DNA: TGTGCCAGCACCCTCGCAGTGAACACTGAAGCTTTCTTT. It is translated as CASTLAVNTEAFF.

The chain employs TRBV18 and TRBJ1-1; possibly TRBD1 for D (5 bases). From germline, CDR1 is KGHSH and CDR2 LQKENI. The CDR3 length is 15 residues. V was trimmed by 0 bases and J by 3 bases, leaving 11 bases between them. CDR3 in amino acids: CASSPPWGEYTEAFF. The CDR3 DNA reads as TGTGCCAGCTCACCACCGTGGGGGGAATACACTGAAGCTTTCTTT.

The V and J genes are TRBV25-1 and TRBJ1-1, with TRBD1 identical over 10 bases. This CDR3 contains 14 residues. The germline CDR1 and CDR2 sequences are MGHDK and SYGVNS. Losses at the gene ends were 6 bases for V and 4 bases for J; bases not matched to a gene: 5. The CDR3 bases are TGTGCCAGCAGCTGGACAGGGGGTACCACTGAAGCTTTCTTT. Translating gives CASSWTGGTTEAFF. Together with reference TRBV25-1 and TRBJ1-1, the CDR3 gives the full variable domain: EADIYQTPRYLVIGTGKKITLECSQTMGHDKMYWYQQDPGMELHLIHYSYGVNSTEKGDLSSESTVSRIRTEHFPLTLESARPSHTSQYLCASSWTGGTTEAFFGQGTRLTVV.

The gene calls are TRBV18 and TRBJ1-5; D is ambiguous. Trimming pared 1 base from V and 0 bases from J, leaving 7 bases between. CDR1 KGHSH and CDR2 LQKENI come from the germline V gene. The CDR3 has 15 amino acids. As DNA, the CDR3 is TGTGCCAGCTCACCACGTCCAAATAGCAATCAGCCCCAGCATTTT. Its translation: CASSPRPNSNQPQHF.

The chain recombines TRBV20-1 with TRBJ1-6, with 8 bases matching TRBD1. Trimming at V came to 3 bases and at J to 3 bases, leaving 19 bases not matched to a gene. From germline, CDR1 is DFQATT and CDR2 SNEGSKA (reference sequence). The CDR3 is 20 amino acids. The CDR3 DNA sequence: TGCAGTGCTAGTTCCCTTACCGGTCGGACAGGGAATCACTATAATTCACCCCTCCACTTT. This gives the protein CSASSLTGRTGNHYNSPLHF.

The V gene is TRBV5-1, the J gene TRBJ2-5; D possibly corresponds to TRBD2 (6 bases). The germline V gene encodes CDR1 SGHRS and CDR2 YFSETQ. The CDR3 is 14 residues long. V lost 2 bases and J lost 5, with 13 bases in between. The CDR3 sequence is CASSLAGPKETQYF. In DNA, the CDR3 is TGCGCCAGCAGCTTAGCGGGCCCCAAGGAGACCCAGTACTTC. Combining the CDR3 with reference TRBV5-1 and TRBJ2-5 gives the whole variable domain KAGVTQTPRYLIKTRGQQVTLSCSPISGHRSVSWYQQTPGQGLQFLFEYFSETQRNKGNFPGRFSGRQFSNSRSEMNVSTLELGDSALYLCASSLAGPKETQYFGPGTRLLVL.

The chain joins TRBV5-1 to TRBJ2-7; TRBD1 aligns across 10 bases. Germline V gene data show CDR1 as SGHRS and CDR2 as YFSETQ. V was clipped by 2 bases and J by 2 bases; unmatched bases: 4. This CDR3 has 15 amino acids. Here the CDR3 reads CASSLKGQGTYEQYF. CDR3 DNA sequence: TGCGCCAGCAGCTTAAAGGGACAGGGGACCTACGAGCAGTACTTC. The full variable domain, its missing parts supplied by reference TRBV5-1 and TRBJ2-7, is KAGVTQTPRYLIKTRGQQVTLSCSPISGHRSVSWYQQTPGQGLQFLFEYFSETQRNKGNFPGRFSGRQFSNSRSEMNVSTLELGDSALYLCASSLKGQGTYEQYFGPGTRLTVT.

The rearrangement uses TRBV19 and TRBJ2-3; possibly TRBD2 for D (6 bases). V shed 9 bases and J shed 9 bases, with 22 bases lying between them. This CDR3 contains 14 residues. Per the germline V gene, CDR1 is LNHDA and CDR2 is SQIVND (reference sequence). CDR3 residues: CASRRDSLLTTQYF. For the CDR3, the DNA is TGTGCCAGCCGTCGGGACTCCTTATTAACGACGCAGTATTTT.

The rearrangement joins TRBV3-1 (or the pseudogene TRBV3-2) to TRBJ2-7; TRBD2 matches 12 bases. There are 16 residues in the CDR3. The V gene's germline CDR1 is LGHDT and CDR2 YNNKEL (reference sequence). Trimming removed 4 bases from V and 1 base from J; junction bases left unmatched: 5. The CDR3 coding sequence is TGTGCCAGCAGCCGCAGGACTAGCGGGACTTCCTACGAGCAGTACTTC. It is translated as CASSRRTSGTSYEQYF.

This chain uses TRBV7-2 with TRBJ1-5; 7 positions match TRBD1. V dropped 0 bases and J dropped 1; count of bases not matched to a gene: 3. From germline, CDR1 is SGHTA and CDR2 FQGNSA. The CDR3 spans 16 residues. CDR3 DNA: TGTGCCAGCAGCTTAGCCGGGACAGTGAGCAATCAGCCCCAGCATTTT. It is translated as CASSLAGTVSNQPQHF.

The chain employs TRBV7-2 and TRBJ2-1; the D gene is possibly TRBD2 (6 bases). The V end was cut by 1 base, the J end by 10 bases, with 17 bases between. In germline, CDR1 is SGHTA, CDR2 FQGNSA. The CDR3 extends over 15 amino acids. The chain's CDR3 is CASSLDSRGGQEQFF. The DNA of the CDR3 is TGTGCCAGCAGCTTAGACTCGCGGGGCGGGCAAGAGCAGTTCTTC.

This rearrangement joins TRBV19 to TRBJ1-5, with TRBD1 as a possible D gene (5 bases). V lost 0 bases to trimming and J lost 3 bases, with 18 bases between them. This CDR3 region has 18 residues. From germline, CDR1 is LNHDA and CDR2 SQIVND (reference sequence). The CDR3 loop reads CASSIDRAGPVSNQPQHF. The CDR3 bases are TGTGCCAGTAGTATAGATCGGGCAGGGCCGGTTTCCAATCAGCCCCAGCATTTT.

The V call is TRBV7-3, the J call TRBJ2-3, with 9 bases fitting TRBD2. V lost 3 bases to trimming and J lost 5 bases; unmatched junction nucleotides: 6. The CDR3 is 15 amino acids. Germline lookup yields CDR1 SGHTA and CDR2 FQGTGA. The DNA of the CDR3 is TGTGCCAGCAGCTTGAGCGGGGGGTTTCAAGATACGCAGTATTTT. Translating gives CASSLSGGFQDTQYF.

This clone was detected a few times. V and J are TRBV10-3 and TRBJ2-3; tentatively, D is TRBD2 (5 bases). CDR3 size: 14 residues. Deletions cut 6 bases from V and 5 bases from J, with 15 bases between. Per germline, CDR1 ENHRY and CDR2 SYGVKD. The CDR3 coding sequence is TGTGCCATCAGGCCAGCCTCCGGACTAGATACGCAGTATTTT. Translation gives CAIRPASGLDTQYF.

CDR3 region: CAWSGMGLTEAFF. The DNA of the CDR3 is TGTGCCTGGAGTGGTATGGGGCTCACTGAAGCTTTCTTT. This chain uses TRBV30 with TRBJ1-1, with D tentatively TRBD1 (5 bases). Germline-derived CDR1 and CDR2 are GTSNPN and SVGIG (reference sequence). The ends were cut back, 1 base at V and 4 bases at J, with 10 bases in the middle. This CDR3 contains 13 residues.

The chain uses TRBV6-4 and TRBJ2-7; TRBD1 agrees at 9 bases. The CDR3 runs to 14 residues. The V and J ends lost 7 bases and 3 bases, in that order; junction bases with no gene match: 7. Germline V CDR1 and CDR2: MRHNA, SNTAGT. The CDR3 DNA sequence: TGTGCCAGCACCCCGGGACAGGGCCTCTACGAGCAGTACTTC. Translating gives CASTPGQGLYEQYF.

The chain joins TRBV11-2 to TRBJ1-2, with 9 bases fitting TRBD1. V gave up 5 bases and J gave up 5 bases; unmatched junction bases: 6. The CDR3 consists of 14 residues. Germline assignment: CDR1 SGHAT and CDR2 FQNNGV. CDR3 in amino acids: CASSPGQGIYGYTF. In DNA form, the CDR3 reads TGTGCCAGCAGCCCAGGACAGGGGATATATGGCTACACCTTC.

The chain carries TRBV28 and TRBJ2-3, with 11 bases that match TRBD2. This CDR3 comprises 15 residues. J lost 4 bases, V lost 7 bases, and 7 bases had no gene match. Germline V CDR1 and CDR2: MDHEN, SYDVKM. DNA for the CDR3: TGTGCCAGCACCCTGACTAGCGGGACCCCAGATACGCAGTATTTT. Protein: CASTLTSGTPDTQYF.